Given below is one T cell receptor beta chain in context. One junction end disagrees with the germline gene, perhaps due to a read error. Libraries were prepared by immunoSEQ multiplex PCR; TCRdb keeps only in-frame clonotypes and omits some of them. The top ten clones hold more than 25% of a sample with 25,000 to 30,000 clones, approximately 83% of them seen once. This specimen comes from a study of blood T cell repertoires in COVID-19. Study-level background: The United States, Italy and Spain were the sources of the acute and convalescent COVID-19 samples. The analysed material was cDNA or gDNA that came from T cells, B-cell-depleted T cells, or PBMCs.

Patients of the Seattle cohort, enrolled during active infection, were followed longitudinally. Germline V gene data show CDR1 as LNHDA and CDR2 as SQIVND (reference sequence). CDR3 length: 13 residues. Sequencing used peripheral blood. The sequence was obtained from a woman older than 75 with COVID-19, enrolled during active disease. The V call is TRBV19, the J call TRBJ1-4, with D perhaps TRBD1 (6 bases). The CDR3 spells CASSTPLPGTLNF. Here the CDR3 DNA reads TGTGCCAGTAGTACCCCTCTACCCGGGACACTCAATTTT.